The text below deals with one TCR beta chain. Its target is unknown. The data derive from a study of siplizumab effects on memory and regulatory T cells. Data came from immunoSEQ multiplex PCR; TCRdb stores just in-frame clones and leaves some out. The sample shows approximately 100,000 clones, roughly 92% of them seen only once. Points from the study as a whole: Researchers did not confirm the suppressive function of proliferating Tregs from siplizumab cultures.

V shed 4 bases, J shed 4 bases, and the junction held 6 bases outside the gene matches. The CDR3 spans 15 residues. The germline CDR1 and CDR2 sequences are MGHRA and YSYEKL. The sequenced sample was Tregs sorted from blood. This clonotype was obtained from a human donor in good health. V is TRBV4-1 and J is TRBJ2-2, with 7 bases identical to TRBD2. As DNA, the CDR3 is TGCGCCAGCAGCCTAGACGGGGGGATCACCGGGGAGCTGTTTTTT. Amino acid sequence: CASSLDGGITGELFF.